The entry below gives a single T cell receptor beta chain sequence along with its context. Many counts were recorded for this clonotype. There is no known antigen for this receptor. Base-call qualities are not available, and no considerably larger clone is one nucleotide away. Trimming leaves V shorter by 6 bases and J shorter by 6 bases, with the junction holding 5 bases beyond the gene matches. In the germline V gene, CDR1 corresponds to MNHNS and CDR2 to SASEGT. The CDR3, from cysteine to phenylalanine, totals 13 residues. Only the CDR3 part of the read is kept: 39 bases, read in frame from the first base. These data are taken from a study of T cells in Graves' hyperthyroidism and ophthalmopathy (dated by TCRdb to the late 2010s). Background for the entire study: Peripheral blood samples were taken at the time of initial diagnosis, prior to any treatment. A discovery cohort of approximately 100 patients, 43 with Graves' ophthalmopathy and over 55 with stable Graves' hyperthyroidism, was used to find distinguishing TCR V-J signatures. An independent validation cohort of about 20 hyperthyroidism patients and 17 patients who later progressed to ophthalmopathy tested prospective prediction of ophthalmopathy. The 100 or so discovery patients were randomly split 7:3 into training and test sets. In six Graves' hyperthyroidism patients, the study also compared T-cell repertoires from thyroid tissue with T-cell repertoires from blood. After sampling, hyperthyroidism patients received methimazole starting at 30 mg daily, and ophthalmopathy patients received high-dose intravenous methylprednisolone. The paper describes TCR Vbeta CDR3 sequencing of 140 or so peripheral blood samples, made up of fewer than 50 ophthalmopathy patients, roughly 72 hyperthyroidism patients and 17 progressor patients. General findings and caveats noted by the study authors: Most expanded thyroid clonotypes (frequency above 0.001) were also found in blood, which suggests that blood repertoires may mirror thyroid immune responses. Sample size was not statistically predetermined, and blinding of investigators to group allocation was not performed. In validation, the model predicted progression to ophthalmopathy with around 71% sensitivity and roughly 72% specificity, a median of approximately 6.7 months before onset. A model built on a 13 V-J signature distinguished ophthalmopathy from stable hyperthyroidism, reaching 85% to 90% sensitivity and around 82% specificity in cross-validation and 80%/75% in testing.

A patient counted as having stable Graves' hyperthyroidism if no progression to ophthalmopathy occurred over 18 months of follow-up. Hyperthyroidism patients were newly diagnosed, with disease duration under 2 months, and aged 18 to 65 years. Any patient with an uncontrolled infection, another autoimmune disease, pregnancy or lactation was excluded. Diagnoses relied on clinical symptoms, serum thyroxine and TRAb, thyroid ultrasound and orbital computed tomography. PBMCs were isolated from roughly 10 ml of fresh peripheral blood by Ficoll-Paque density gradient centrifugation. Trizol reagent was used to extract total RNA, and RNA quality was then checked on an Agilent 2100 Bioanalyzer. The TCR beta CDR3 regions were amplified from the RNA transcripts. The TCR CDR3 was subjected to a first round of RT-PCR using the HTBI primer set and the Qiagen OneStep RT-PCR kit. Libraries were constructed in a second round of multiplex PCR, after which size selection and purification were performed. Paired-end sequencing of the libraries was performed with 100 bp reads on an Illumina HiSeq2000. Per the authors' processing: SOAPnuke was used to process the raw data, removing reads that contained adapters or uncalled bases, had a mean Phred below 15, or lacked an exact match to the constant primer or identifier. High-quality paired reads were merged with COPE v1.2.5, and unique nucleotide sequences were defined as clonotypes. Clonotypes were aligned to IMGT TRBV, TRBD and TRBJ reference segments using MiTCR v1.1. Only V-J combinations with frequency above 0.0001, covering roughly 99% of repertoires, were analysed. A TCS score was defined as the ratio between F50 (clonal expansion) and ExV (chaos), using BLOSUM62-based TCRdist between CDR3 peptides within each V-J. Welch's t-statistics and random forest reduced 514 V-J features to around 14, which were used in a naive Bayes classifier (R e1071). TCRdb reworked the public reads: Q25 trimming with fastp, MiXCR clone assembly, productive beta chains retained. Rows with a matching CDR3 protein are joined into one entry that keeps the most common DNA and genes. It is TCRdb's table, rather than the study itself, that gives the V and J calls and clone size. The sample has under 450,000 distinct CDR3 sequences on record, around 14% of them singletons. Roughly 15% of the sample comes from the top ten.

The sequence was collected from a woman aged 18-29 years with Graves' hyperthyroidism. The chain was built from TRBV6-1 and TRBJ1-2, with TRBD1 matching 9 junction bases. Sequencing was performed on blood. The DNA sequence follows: TGTGCCAGCAGACCGGGACAGGGACATGGCTACACCTTC. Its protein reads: CASRPGQGHGYTF.